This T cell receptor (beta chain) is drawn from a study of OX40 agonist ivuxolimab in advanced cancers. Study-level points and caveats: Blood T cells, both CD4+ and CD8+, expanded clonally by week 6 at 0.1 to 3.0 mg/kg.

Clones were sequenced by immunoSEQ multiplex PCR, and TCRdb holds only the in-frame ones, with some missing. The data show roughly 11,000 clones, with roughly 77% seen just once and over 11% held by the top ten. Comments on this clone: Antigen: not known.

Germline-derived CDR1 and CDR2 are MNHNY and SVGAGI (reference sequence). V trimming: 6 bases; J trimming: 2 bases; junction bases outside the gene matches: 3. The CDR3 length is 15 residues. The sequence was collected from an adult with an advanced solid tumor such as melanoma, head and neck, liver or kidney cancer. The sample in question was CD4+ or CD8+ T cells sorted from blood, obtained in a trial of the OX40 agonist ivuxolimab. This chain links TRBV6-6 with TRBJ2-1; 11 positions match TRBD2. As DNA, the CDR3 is TGTGCCAGCAGCCCGGGACTAGCGGCCTACAATGAGCAGTTCTTC. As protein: CASSPGLAAYNEQFF.